This T cell receptor beta chain was captured by sequencing in a study of T cell repertoires in cytomegalovirus infection. Study details: The authors used CMV epitopes that were HLA-C-restricted (recently identified) and HLA-B-restricted (well studied). Based on public TCR beta signatures, there were indications of CMV infection and of a matching HLA type. General study results and limits: Cumulative public TCR beta family frequency identified carriers of CMV plus the relevant HLA. What dominated the ex vivo response were HLA-C-restricted CMV-specific TCR beta clonotypes.

About this clonotype: The antigen remains undetermined.

A single record per CDR3 protein comes from TCRdb applying MiXCR to the reads. The repertoire holds roughly 920,000 distinct CDR3 sequences, with approximately 31% as singletons. Germline CDR1 MNHEY, CDR2 SVGAGI. Between the trimmed V and J ends, which lost 3 bases and 8 bases, there was a span of 10 bases. The CDR3 length is 12 residues. The origin of this receptor is a human donor in good health (CMV status not recorded). Some clones in this sample may be carry-over from other donors' samples. Source: cultured CD8+ T cells from PBMCs, taken from culture after CMV antigen stimulation. The chain employs TRBV6-5 and TRBJ1-2; D possibly corresponds to TRBD1 (6 bases). CDR3 coding DNA: TGTGCCAGCAGTTATACAGGGCGCGGCTACACCTTC. Its translation is CASSYTGRGYTF.